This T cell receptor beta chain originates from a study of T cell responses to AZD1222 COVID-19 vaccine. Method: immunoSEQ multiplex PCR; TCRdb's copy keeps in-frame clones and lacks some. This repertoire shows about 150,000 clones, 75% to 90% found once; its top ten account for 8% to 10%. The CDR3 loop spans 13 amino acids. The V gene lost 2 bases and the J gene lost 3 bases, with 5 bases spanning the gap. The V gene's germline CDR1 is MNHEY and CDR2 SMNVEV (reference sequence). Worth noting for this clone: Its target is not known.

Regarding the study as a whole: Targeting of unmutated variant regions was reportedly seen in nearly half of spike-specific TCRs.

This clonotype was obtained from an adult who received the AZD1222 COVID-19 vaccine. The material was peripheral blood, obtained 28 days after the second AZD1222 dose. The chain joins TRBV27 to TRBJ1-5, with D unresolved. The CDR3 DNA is TGTGCCAGCAGTTTAGCTTACAATCAGCCCCAGCATTTT. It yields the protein CASSLAYNQPQHF.